This note documents a single T cell receptor (beta chain) sequence. Cohort 3 recovery required two negative PCRs, clearance, or symptom resolution. The protocol was immunoSEQ multiplex PCR, while the TCRdb copy is restricted to in-frame clones and leaves out a portion. The repertoire includes 250,000 or so clones, 86% of them detected once, and over 2% sits in the top ten. The data belong to a study of blood T cell repertoires in COVID-19. Trimming removed 5 bases at V and 4 bases at J, with 14 bases between. There are 14 residues in the CDR3. Per the germline V gene, CDR1 is MDHEN and CDR2 is SYDVKM.

What was sequenced was PBMCs or T cells enriched from blood (not recorded which). The chain links TRBV28 to TRBJ1-2; a possible D gene is TRBD1 (5 bases). The clonotype was recovered from a woman in her late teens or twenties who had recovered from COVID-19. The chain's CDR3 is CASSPPRVGYGYTF. The CDR3 DNA sequence: TGTGCCAGCAGTCCCCCCAGGGTGGGCTATGGCTACACCTTC.